The 32 T cell receptor beta chains listed next were all sequenced from one sample in a study of shared clonotypes between healthy human individuals. Selected positively for CCR7 and CD45RO-negative, naive CD8 cells excluded terminally differentiated effector memory CD45RA+ cells. Repertoires were generated with immunoSEQ multiplex PCR, while TCRdb's copy carries only in-frame clones and drops some. The data show hundreds of thousands of clones, with 95% to 98% seen just once and approximately 0.33% held by the top ten. Sequencing was carried out using naive CD8+ T cells sorted from blood. Receptors were obtained from a man younger than 40 in good health.

The V and J genes are TRBV5-5 and TRBJ2-7; a weak D match, TRBD2 (7 bases). The germline gives CDR1 SGHKS, CDR2 YYEKEE (reference sequence). V lost 0 bases to trimming and J lost 2 bases, with 15 bases between them. This CDR3 comprises 16 residues. For the CDR3, the DNA is TGTGCCAGCAGCTTGGGAGTGGGAGGGGGTCCCTACGAGCAGTACTTC. Protein: CASSLGVGGGPYEQYF.

V gene TRBV28 combines with J gene TRBJ2-1, with 14 bases matching TRBD2. Germline assignment: CDR1 MDHEN and CDR2 SYDVKM. The length of the CDR3 is 15 residues. Unmatched junction bases numbered 5, after V lost 7 bases and J lost 6 bases. The CDR3 loop is CASTLGLAGANEQFF. Here the CDR3 DNA reads TGTGCCAGCACACTGGGACTAGCGGGAGCCAATGAGCAGTTCTTC.

The V call is TRBV19, the J call TRBJ1-1; 10 positions match TRBD1. CDR1 is LNHDA and CDR2 is SQIVND in the germline V gene (reference sequence). V was pared by 3 bases and J by 0 bases, with 7 bases of the junction left unmatched. CDR3 length: 17 amino acids. This CDR3 reads CASSMFWTGGMNTEAFF. As DNA, the CDR3 is TGTGCCAGTAGTATGTTCTGGACAGGGGGAATGAACACTGAAGCTTTCTTT.

This clone has a single count. This chain joins TRBV13 and TRBJ2-1, with 15 bases matching TRBD2. In germline, CDR1 is PRHDT, CDR2 FYEKMQ (reference sequence). V was clipped by 4 bases and J by 10 bases; unmatched bases: 5. The CDR3 totals 15 residues. The CDR3 is CASSSGLAGGLEQFF. Here the CDR3 DNA reads TGTGCCAGCAGCTCCGGACTAGCGGGAGGGTTAGAGCAGTTCTTC.

The count of this clone is one. The chain has TRBV7-2 and TRBJ2-3; either TRBD1 or TRBD2 may supply D (6 bases each). The CDR3 covers 17 residues. Trimming took off 5 bases at V and 0 bases at J, with 18 bases between the two ends. The V gene's germline CDR1 is SGHTA and CDR2 FQGNSA. The CDR3 DNA reads as TGTGCCAGCAGCCGCCTAGGGGGGTTGTCTAGCACAGATACGCAGTATTTT. It translates to CASSRLGGLSSTDTQYF.

The rearrangement uses TRBV30 and TRBJ2-1, with TRBD2 matching over 7 bases. Trimming took 5 bases from V and 0 from J; bases not matched to a gene: 4. CDR3 length: 14 residues. The germline V gene has CDR1 GTSNPN and CDR2 SVGIG (reference sequence). CDR3 amino acids: CAWCAGVSYNEQFF. In nucleotides, the CDR3 is TGTGCCTGGTGTGCGGGAGTCTCCTACAATGAGCAGTTCTTC.

This chain uses TRBV7-9 with TRBJ2-7; D gene ambiguous. Germline CDR1 and CDR2: SEHNR and FQNEAQ (reference sequence). V was shortened by 5 bases and J by 5 bases, with 7 bases between the two germline ends. CDR3 size: 11 residues. The CDR3 nucleotides are TGTGCCAGCAGCAGGCTAGACGAGCAGTACTTC. Translating gives CASSRLDEQYF.

This chain joins TRBV5-1 and TRBJ2-2, with D possibly matching TRBD1 (5 bases). Trimming took off 10 bases at V and 2 bases at J, with 15 bases between the two ends. Germline V lookup: CDR1 SGHRS, CDR2 YFSETQ. This CDR3 has 14 amino acids. As DNA, the CDR3 is TGCGCCTCAATTGAGGACACAAACACCGGGGAGCTGTTTTTT. It encodes CASIEDTNTGELFF.

The J gene is TRBJ2-7, the V gene TRBV28, with D possibly matching TRBD1 (5 bases). This CDR3 has 16 amino acids. Trimming left V 6 bases short and J 0 bases short, with 18 bases between. Germline V lookup: CDR1 MDHEN, CDR2 SYDVKM. The CDR3 protein is CASRGDRSTTSYEQYF. The CDR3 region has the DNA TGTGCCAGCAGAGGAGACAGATCCACGACCTCCTACGAGCAGTACTTC.

The rearrangement joins TRBV25-1 to TRBJ1-2, with D uncertain. The CDR3 length is 13 residues. Deletions cut 5 bases from V and 6 bases from J, with 13 bases between. The germline gives CDR1 MGHDK, CDR2 SYGVNS. The DNA for the CDR3 is TGTGCCAGCAGTCCTCCCTCTGCCAATGGCTACACCTTC. It yields the protein CASSPPSANGYTF.

Comments on this clone: This CDR3 is also generated by other DNA sequences in the sample. The V call is TRBV7-9, the J call TRBJ2-7; 8 bases match TRBD1. This CDR3 contains 15 residues. Trimming at V came to 4 bases and at J to 0 bases, leaving 5 bases not matched to a gene. The germline V gene has CDR1 SEHNR and CDR2 FQNEAQ (reference sequence). For the CDR3, the DNA is TGTGCCAGCAGCTCTCCGGGACAGGCCTCCTACGAGCAGTACTTC. Translated: CASSSPGQASYEQYF.

The gene calls are TRBV4-3 and TRBJ1-4; TRBD1 might be the D (6 bases). Trimming left V 0 bases short and J 7 bases short, with 18 bases between. Germline loops: CDR1 LGHNA, CDR2 YSLEER. The CDR3 runs 17 residues. Here the CDR3 reads CASSQDLTGRGGEKLFF. CDR3 in DNA: TGCGCCAGCAGCCAAGATCTAACGGGCAGGGGTGGTGAAAAACTGTTTTTT.

The V and J genes are TRBV7-2 and TRBJ2-3, with 7 nucleotides matching TRBD2. The CDR3 extends over 15 amino acids. The V segment lost 5 bases and the J segment 2 bases; nucleotides outside the gene matches: 7. In germline, CDR1 is SGHTA, CDR2 FQGNSA. The DNA of the CDR3 is TGTGCCAGCAGCCAGGCCCTAGCGGTCACAGATACGCAGTATTTT. This translates into CASSQALAVTDTQYF.

This chain connects TRBV7-9 to TRBJ2-2; 11 bases agree with TRBD2. The CDR3 length is 17 residues. The germline CDR1 and CDR2 sequences are SEHNR and FQNEAQ (reference sequence). Germline trimming cut 3 bases from V and 6 bases from J; bases unmatched to any gene: 9. In DNA form, the CDR3 reads TGTGCCAGCAGCTTCCCCACTAGCGGGAGTACCCCCGGGGAGCTGTTTTTT. Its protein product is CASSFPTSGSTPGELFF.

The chain uses TRBV5-1 and TRBJ2-1; the D is unclear. Looked up from germline, CDR1 is SGHRS and CDR2 is YFSETQ. The V gene lost 0 bases and the J gene lost 9 bases, with 13 bases spanning the gap. The CDR3 loop spans 14 amino acids. The CDR3 loop is CASSLAPSSFEQFF. CDR3 in DNA: TGCGCCAGCAGCTTGGCCCCCTCTTCGTTTGAGCAGTTCTTC.

Regarding this clone: Within the sample, other DNA sequences also encode this same CDR3. This chain connects TRBV9 to TRBJ2-7; 9 positions match TRBD1. This CDR3 is built from 14 residues. Germline V gene data show CDR1 as SGDLS and CDR2 as YYNGEE. Trimming cost V 3 bases and J 2 bases; bases outside gene matches: 3. The CDR3 nucleotides are TGTGCCAGCAGCGCCGGGACAGGGACCTACGAGCAGTACTTC. Its translation is CASSAGTGTYEQYF.

The CDR3 nucleotides read TGTGCCAGCAAATTGGGCCATAGCAATCAGCCCCAGCATTTT. This codes for CASKLGHSNQPQHF. The rearrangement links TRBV2 to TRBJ1-5; no reliable D call. Trimming cost V 7 bases and J 0 bases, with 10 bases left between them. The CDR3 is 14 residues long. Germline CDR1 is SNHLY and CDR2 is FYNNEI.

The CDR3 DNA reads TGCGCCAGCAGCCAAGATGCAGCAGCTAATGAAAAACTGTTTTTT. It encodes CASSQDAAANEKLFF. This chain uses TRBV4-3 with TRBJ1-4, with D uncertain. Per germline, CDR1 LGHNA and CDR2 YSLEER. V shed 0 bases and J shed 3 bases, with 8 bases lying between them. The CDR3 contains 15 residues.

This chain joins TRBV5-6 and TRBJ2-7; TRBD1 agrees at 7 bases. V lost 4 bases and J lost 0; bases outside the gene matches: 7. CDR1 is SGHDT and CDR2 is YYEEEE in the germline V gene. The CDR3 is made up of 15 amino acids. CDR3 residues: CASSLAGTVSYEQYF. In DNA, the CDR3 is TGTGCCAGCAGCCTAGCCGGGACAGTCTCCTACGAGCAGTACTTC.

The count of this clone is one. The gene calls are TRBV11-2 and TRBJ1-1; D gene ambiguous. The germline V and J ends were trimmed by 4 bases and 2 bases, with 11 bases remaining between them. The CDR3 consists of 14 residues. The germline V gene encodes CDR1 SGHAT and CDR2 FQNNGV. CDR3 region: CASSSTDGNTEAFF. Here the CDR3 DNA reads TGTGCCAGCAGCTCAACGGACGGTAACACTGAAGCTTTCTTT.

This rearrangement joins TRBV2 to TRBJ2-1; D call uncertain. CDR3 length: 14 amino acids. CDR1 and CDR2 from the germline V gene are SNHLY and FYNNEI. V dropped 8 bases and J dropped 0 bases, with 11 bases sitting between them. Here the CDR3 reads CASRWSDSYNEQFF. CDR3 DNA sequence: TGTGCCAGCCGTTGGAGCGACTCCTACAATGAGCAGTTCTTC.

This chain uses TRBV9 with TRBJ2-2, with 8 bases matching TRBD2. After removal of 4 bases from V and 0 bases from J, the junction contained 11 bases not matched to a gene. There are 18 residues in the CDR3. Germline CDR1 and CDR2: SGDLS and YYNGEE. This CDR3 is CASSPRGGRGANTGELFF. The CDR3 nucleotides read TGTGCCAGCAGCCCCCGGGGGGGCAGGGGCGCGAACACCGGGGAGCTGTTTTTT.

This chain links TRBV7-6 with TRBJ2-7, with 7 bases matching TRBD1. The CDR3 is 14 amino acids. Unmatched junction bases numbered 9, after V lost 5 bases and J lost 5 bases. Per the germline V gene, CDR1 is SGHVS and CDR2 is FNYEAQ. DNA of the CDR3: TGTGCCAGCAGCCCCCCAGACAGGGACCACGAGCAGTACTTC. As protein: CASSPPDRDHEQYF.

CDR3 nucleotide sequence: TGTGCCACCAAAGTACAGGGGTTCAACACTGAAGCTTTCTTT. Protein: CATKVQGFNTEAFF. This chain links TRBV6-1 with TRBJ1-1; 7 bases are a match to TRBD1. V gave up 10 bases and J gave up 2 bases; unmatched junction bases: 10. The CDR3 sequence is 14 residues long. Looked up from germline, CDR1 is MNHNS and CDR2 is SASEGT.

V gene TRBV9 combines with J gene TRBJ2-6, with 9 positions matching TRBD1. The germline V gene encodes CDR1 SGDLS and CDR2 YYNGEE. This CDR3 is 12 amino acids long. Trimming at V came to 8 bases and at J to 12 bases, leaving 6 bases not matched to a gene. CDR3 sequence: CASGTGRRVLTF. The CDR3 DNA sequence: TGTGCCAGTGGGACAGGGAGGCGCGTCCTGACTTTC.

The chain has TRBV2 and TRBJ2-1; D possibly corresponds to TRBD2 (5 bases). The CDR3 has 16 residues. V dropped 6 bases and J dropped 1 base, with 16 bases sitting between them. Looked up from germline, CDR1 is SNHLY and CDR2 is FYNNEI. CDR3 nucleotides: TGTGCCAGCAGCCACAGCGACCGGGGATCCTACAATGAGCAGTTCTTC. It is translated as CASSHSDRGSYNEQFF.

The chain recombines TRBV7-2 with TRBJ2-7; D is undetermined. This CDR3 has 12 amino acids. From germline, CDR1 is SGHTA and CDR2 FQGNSA. The V gene lost 1 base and the J gene lost 3 bases, with 4 bases spanning the gap. Here the CDR3 reads CASSLDDYEQYF. For the CDR3, the DNA is TGTGCCAGCAGCTTAGATGACTACGAGCAGTACTTC.

The rearrangement links TRBV27 to TRBJ2-5; the D is unclear. The CDR3 runs to 15 residues. Trimming cost V 2 bases and J 3 bases, with 13 bases left between them. CDR1 is MNHEY and CDR2 is SMNVEV in the germline V gene (reference sequence). The CDR3 DNA reads TGTGCCAGCAGTTTAGGTGGTCGCAGAAAAGAGACCCAGTACTTC. Translating gives CASSLGGRRKETQYF.

The V and J genes are TRBV27 and TRBJ2-1; TRBD1 or TRBD2 may be the D gene (5 bases each). The CDR3 runs to 12 residues. The germline V gene encodes CDR1 MNHEY and CDR2 SMNVEV (reference sequence). V was pared by 7 bases and J by 6 bases, with 10 bases between. The CDR3 nucleotides read TGTGCCAGCACCGGGACGGTCAATGAGCAGTTCTTC. Encoded protein: CASTGTVNEQFF.

The J gene is TRBJ2-3, the V gene TRBV27; 7 bases agree with TRBD2. Germline V gene sequence: CDR1 MNHEY, CDR2 SMNVEV (reference sequence). This CDR3 has 15 amino acids. The trim removed 3 bases at V and 0 bases at J, leaving 3 bases unmatched. The CDR3 spells CASSFQRESTDTQYF. The CDR3 DNA reads TGTGCCAGCAGTTTCCAGCGGGAAAGCACAGATACGCAGTATTTT.

The chain recombines TRBV27 with TRBJ1-1; D may be TRBD1 (6 bases). Trimming pared 5 bases from V and 5 bases from J, leaving 15 bases between. This CDR3 contains 14 residues. Germline CDR1 is MNHEY and CDR2 is SMNVEV (reference sequence). In DNA, the CDR3 is TGTGCCAGCAGTCGGGGGGGGCTGGGGACTGAAGCTTTCTTT. Translating it yields CASSRGGLGTEAFF.

This rearrangement joins TRBV11-1 to TRBJ2-7, with D hard to call. The CDR3 consists of 15 residues. Germline CDR1 and CDR2: SGHAT and FQDESV (reference sequence). V was clipped by 1 base and J by 0 bases, with 10 bases between them. The CDR3: CASSLVGGVSYEQYF. CDR3 coding DNA: TGTGCCAGCAGCTTAGTCGGTGGGGTCTCCTACGAGCAGTACTTC. Looking up the rest from reference TRBV11-1 and TRBJ2-7 gives the full variable domain: EAEVAQSPRYKITEKSQAVAFWCDPISGHATLYWYRQILGQGPELLVQFQDESVVDDSQLPKDRFSAERLKGVDSTLKIQPAELGDSAMYLCASSLVGGVSYEQYFGPGTRLTVT.